This TCR beta chain was recovered during a study of radiation and T cells in renal cell carcinoma. Study as a whole: Nephrectomy followed 15 Gy stereotactic body radiation by 4 weeks.

Time point reported: baseline pretreatment blood. Specified treatment: 15 Gy SBRT to primary tumor, nephrectomy 4 weeks later. After SBRT, blood was collected at 2 and 4 weeks, plus baseline. The tumor was a clear cell renal cell carcinoma. Profiled with immunoSEQ multiplex PCR; TCRdb holds only in-frame clones, not every one. The sample includes some 120,000 clones, about four fifths seen only once; the top ten take 2.5% to 3.5%. This clonotype was obtained from a woman between 55 and 75 years old with renal cell carcinoma. The specimen was blood, collected from a patient whose treatment included radiotherapy and nephrectomy.

The DNA of the CDR3 is TGTGCCAGCAGTGAACTCGACATTACCTATGGCTACACCTTC. Its translation: CASSELDITYGYTF. This rearrangement joins TRBV6-5 to TRBJ1-2; no clear D gene. Germline V CDR1 and CDR2: MNHEY, SVGAGI. Trimming removed 5 bases at V and 4 bases at J, with 14 bases between. The CDR3 is 14 amino acids.